The 20 T cell receptor beta chains below come from one sample, sequenced in a study of prognosis after radiotherapy for stage I lung cancer. From genomic DNA, two-round multiplex PCR was used to amplify TCR beta CDR3. For every TRBV and TRBJ gene, a specific primer was used in first-round PCR. TCRdb processed the multiplex PCR reads anew with MiXCR; each CDR3 protein has one entry. The sample lists 30,000 to 40,000 distinct CDR3 sequences, around 22% seen once, with 20% to 30% in the top ten. Sequences were derived from PBMCs, sampled before or after stereotactic body radiation therapy (not recorded which). The receptors here all came from a donor aged 50 or older with non-small cell lung cancer.

The sample holds many counts of this clonotype. The chain uses TRBV6-4 and TRBJ1-2; the D gene is possibly TRBD1 (5 bases). Between the trimmed V and J ends, which lost 2 bases and 4 bases, there was a span of 8 bases. The CDR3 is made up of 13 amino acids. Germline V gene lookup returns CDR1 MRHNA and CDR2 SNTAGT. Here the CDR3 DNA reads TGTGCCAGCAGTGACGTGGGGACCTATGGCTACACCTTC. It is translated as CASSDVGTYGYTF.

This clonotype has ten or more counts. The chain recombines TRBV7-2 with TRBJ2-3, with TRBD2 matching 12 bases. This CDR3 comprises 15 residues. CDR1 is SGHTA, CDR2 FQGNSA, per germline. V lost 3 bases and J lost 4; bases outside the gene matches: 2. CDR3 bases: TGTGCCAGCAGCTTGTCTAGCGGGGGGGCAGATACGCAGTATTTT. Its translation: CASSLSSGGADTQYF.

This clonotype was counted a few times. No conserved phenylalanine or tryptophan ends this CDR3, so it is likely a read error. This rearrangement joins TRBV7-6 to TRBJ1-5; D call uncertain. Germline V gene lookup returns CDR1 SGHVS and CDR2 FNYEAQ. The CDR3 consists of 14 residues. The V end lost 5 bases, the J end lost 0 bases, and 8 bases lay between the germline ends. The CDR3: CASSPGPSNQPQHL. CDR3 bases: TGTGCCAGCAGCCCCGGCCCTAGCAATCAGCCCCAGCATCTT.

This clonotype was observed many times. The rearrangement joins TRBV27 to TRBJ2-1; 10 positions agree with TRBD1. The CDR3 has 20 amino acids. V shed 3 bases and J 5 bases; nucleotides not matched to a gene: 19. From germline, CDR1 is MNHEY and CDR2 SMNVEV (reference sequence). The CDR3 loop is CASSLRGPGQGLPGHNEQFF. The CDR3 DNA is TGTGCCAGCAGTTTGAGGGGGCCGGGACAGGGGCTACCTGGGCACAATGAGCAGTTCTTC.

This clonotype was detected ten times or more. The chain links TRBV6-1 to TRBJ1-4, with TRBD1 matching 7 bases. Germline CDR1 MNHNS, CDR2 SASEGT. CDR3 length: 16 residues. V was pared by 6 bases and J by 8 bases, with 15 bases of the junction left unmatched. CDR3 sequence (DNA): TGTGCCAGCAGCCTTGACAGGGTCATGGCTTTAGAAAAACTGTTTTTT. Translation: CASSLDRVMALEKLFF.

This clonotype was detected many times. The V call is TRBV19, the J call TRBJ2-3, with D unresolved. CDR1 is LNHDA and CDR2 is SQIVND in the germline V gene (reference sequence). Between the trimmed V and J ends, which lost 1 base and 5 bases, there was a span of 4 bases. The CDR3 is 12 amino acids. In DNA form, the CDR3 reads TGTGCCAGTAGTATAGTCGGAGATACGCAGTATTTT. Amino acid sequence: CASSIVGDTQYF. Combining the CDR3 with reference TRBV19 and TRBJ2-3 gives the whole variable domain DGGITQSPKYLFRKEGQNVTLSCEQNLNHDAMYWYRQDPGQGLRLIYYSQIVNDFQKGDIAEGYSVSREKKESFPLTVTSAQKNPTAFYLCASSIVGDTQYFGPGTRLTVL.

This clonotype occurred many times. CDR3 region: CASSQDWGFYEQYF. Here the CDR3 DNA reads TGTGCCAGCAGCCAAGATTGGGGTTTCTACGAGCAGTACTTC. The genes are TRBV3-1 and TRBJ2-7; no reliable D call. This CDR3 region has 14 residues. V lost 0 bases, J lost 3 bases, and 9 bases lay in between. Germline assignment: CDR1 LGHDT and CDR2 YNNKEL (reference sequence).

This clonotype showed up many times. The chain joins TRBV30 to TRBJ1-2; D unresolved. Trimming cost V 0 bases and J 4 bases, with 9 bases left between them. The CDR3 runs to 13 residues. Germline loops: CDR1 GTSNPN, CDR2 SVGIG (reference sequence). CDR3 loop: CAWSVATGYGYTF. The CDR3 DNA is TGTGCCTGGAGTGTCGCAACGGGCTATGGCTACACCTTC. The full variable domain, in which reference TRBV30 and TRBJ1-2 provide the parts outside the CDR3, is SQTIHQWPATLVQPVGSPLSLECTVEGTSNPNLYWYRQAAGRGLQLLFYSVGIGQISSEVPQNLSASRPQDRQFILSSKKLLLSDSGFYLCAWSVATGYGYTFGSGTRLTVV.

This clonotype was observed once. One end of the junction varies from germline; a read error may be responsible. The V and J genes are TRBV11-2 and TRBJ2-2, with D perhaps assigned TRBD1 or TRBD2 (6 bases each). CDR1 is SGHAT and CDR2 is FQNNGV in the germline V gene. This CDR3 is 14 amino acids long. CDR3 sequence (DNA): TGTGCCAGCATCTCGTACAGGGCTTCCGGGGGGCTGTTTTTT. Its translation: CASISYRASGGLFF.

This clonotype appeared a single time. Relative to the germline gene, one junction end is altered; a read error may explain this. The chain carries TRBV5-1 and TRBJ1-1; weak D call: TRBD1 (5 bases). CDR1 SGHRS and CDR2 YFSETQ come from the germline V gene. There are 16 residues in the CDR3. The CDR3 loop reads CASSFEVLRVNTDAFF. In DNA, the CDR3 is TGCGCCAGCAGCTTCGAGGTGCTCAGGGTGAACACTGATGCTTTCTTT.

This clonotype was counted many times. The chain links TRBV6-5 to TRBJ2-1; tentatively, D is TRBD2 (6 bases). The CDR3 spans 11 residues. Germline CDR1 and CDR2: MNHEY and SVGAGI. The V gene lost 4 bases and the J gene lost 9 bases, with 7 bases spanning the gap. The DNA for the CDR3 is TGTGCCAGCAGTTCGCGGGGTGAGCAGTTCTTC. Translated: CASSSRGEQFF.

V usage is TRBV9 and J usage is TRBJ1-6, with 7 bases lining up with TRBD1. Germline V gives CDR1 SGDLS, CDR2 YYNGEE. Trimming took 3 bases from V and 6 from J; bases not matched to a gene: 9. The CDR3 totals 16 residues. CDR3 sequence: CASSALGAGGNSPLHF. CDR3 DNA sequence: TGTGCCAGCAGCGCCCTCGGGGCAGGGGGTAATTCACCCCTCCACTTT.

The rearrangement uses TRBV6-5 and TRBJ1-1, with D tentatively TRBD1 (6 bases). Looked up from germline, CDR1 is MNHEY and CDR2 is SVGAGI. The CDR3 is 17 residues long. V dropped 2 bases and J dropped 1 base, with 17 bases sitting between them. This chain's CDR3 is CASSYNPLGGPNTEAFF. CDR3 DNA sequence: TGTGCCAGCAGTTACAATCCTCTCGGGGGGCCGAACACTGAAGCTTTCTTT.

There are many counts of this clonotype. V is TRBV4-1 and J is TRBJ1-4, with a possible D match to TRBD1 (5 bases). The germline CDR1 and CDR2 sequences are MGHRA and YSYEKL. With 1 base removed from V and 10 bases from J, the gap between germline ends came to 10 bases. The CDR3 loop spans 13 amino acids. The CDR3 nucleotides are TGCGCCAGCAGCCAAGGGGACTCCCGAAAACTGTTTTTT. Translation gives CASSQGDSRKLFF.

At least ten counts were recorded for this clonotype. The chain links TRBV9 to TRBJ2-2; 7 positions match TRBD2. V shed 0 bases, J shed 4 bases, and the junction held 0 bases outside the gene matches. This CDR3 contains 14 residues. From germline, CDR1 is SGDLS and CDR2 YYNGEE. The CDR3 sequence is CASSVGGGTGELFF. As DNA, the CDR3 is TGTGCCAGCAGCGTAGGGGGGGGCACCGGGGAGCTGTTTTTT.

This clonotype was counted ten times or more. The J gene is TRBJ2-7, the V gene TRBV12-3 or TRBV12-4; D gene ambiguous. V was cut by 3 bases and J by 4 bases, with 10 bases left in between. The CDR3 runs 13 residues. The CDR3 protein is CASSFGLIYEQYF. As DNA, the CDR3 is TGTGCCAGCAGTTTCGGTCTAATTTACGAGCAGTACTTC.

The chain uses TRBV9 and TRBJ2-1; 8 positions agree with TRBD2. CDR3 length equals 15 residues. Germline CDR1 reads SGDLS; CDR2 reads YYNGEE. After removal of 0 bases from V and 6 bases from J, the junction contained 5 bases not matched to a gene. The CDR3 DNA follows: TGTGCCAGCAGCGTAGTCGGGGGGGACCTCAATGAGCAGTTCTTC. It yields the protein CASSVVGGDLNEQFF.

Regarding this clonotype: A far larger clone is just one base off, so this is likely a read error. The gene calls are TRBV6-2 or TRBV6-3 and TRBJ2-7, with TRBD2 as a possible D gene (5 bases). This CDR3 contains 13 residues. The germline CDR1 and CDR2 sequences are MNHEY and SVGEGT. CDR3 nucleotides: TGTGCCAGCAGGGGAGAGGGCTCCTACGAGCAGTGCTTC. It is translated as CASRGEGSYEQCF.

This clonotype was counted at least ten times. The V gene is TRBV7-9, the J gene TRBJ2-7; 9 bases are a match to TRBD2. Trimming at V came to 4 bases and at J to 0 bases, leaving 7 bases not matched to a gene. The CDR3 extends over 16 amino acids. CDR1 is SEHNR and CDR2 is FQNEAQ in the germline V gene (reference sequence). CDR3 DNA sequence: TGTGCCAGCAGCTACCCTAGCGGGACCTTCTCCTACGAGCAGTACTTC. Translation gives CASSYPSGTFSYEQYF.

There are a few counts of this clonotype. This may come from a read error, since a much larger clone is one base off. The rearrangement joins TRBV6-2 or TRBV6-3 to TRBJ1-1; TRBD1 might be the D (6 bases). The germline V gene has CDR1 MNHEY and CDR2 SVGEGT. CDR3 size: 14 residues. V was clipped by 9 bases and J by 2 bases, with 16 bases between them. In DNA, the CDR3 is TGTGCCAGGAGCAAACAGGGTCGAAACACTGAAGCTTTCTTT. Translating it yields CARSKQGRNTEAFF.